A selection of T cell receptor beta chains follows, all from one sample in a study of T cells after yellow fever vaccination. MiXCR was run by TCRdb on the 5' RACE reads, yielding one entry per CDR3 protein. The repertoire holds some 30,000 distinct CDR3 sequences, with about 4.6% as singletons. This specimen consisted of CD8+ T cells sorted from PBMCs, obtained 5 days after the yellow fever booster vaccination. The receptors were gathered from a man aged 25 to 40 who received the YFV17D yellow fever vaccine. Each CDR3 is given with its conserved first and last residue. The D gene is left open where the match is weak. Clone size is given for some rows only: seen once, a few or many times, or a class if the clone is expanded.

j_call d_call v_call clone_size cdr3_nt cdr3_aa
TRBJ2-4 NA TRBV6-4 many TGTGCCAGCAGTCGACAGGAAAGGGACATTCAGTACTTC CASSRQERDIQYF
TRBJ2-5 TRBD2 TRBV11-2 many TGTGCCAGCAACGGACTAGAGGAGACCCAGTACTTC CASNGLEETQYF
TRBJ2-7 NA TRBV12-3/TRBV12-4 many TGCGCCAGCAGCTTGGGACGAGGCTACGAGCAGTACTTC CASSLGRGYEQYF
TRBJ1-1 TRBD1 TRBV4-3 many TGCGCCAGCAGACGGGGACAGGGGAACACTGAAGCTTTCTTT CASRRGQGNTEAFF
TRBJ2-7 NA TRBV19 many TGTGCCAGTAGTATGGTAGTGGGGCAGCGCTACGAGCAGTACTTC CASSMVVGQRYEQYF
TRBJ2-1 NA TRBV27 many TGTGCCAGCACCCAGGGGAGCCATGAGCAGTTCTTC CASTQGSHEQFF
TRBJ1-6 NA TRBV27 many TGTGCCAGCAGCTGGGTTAATTCACCCCTCCACTTT CASSWVNSPLHF
TRBJ2-7 TRBD2 TRBV20-1 NA TGCTGTGCTAGAGGCCTGGATCCGGGGCGGGAGTCCGAGCAGTACTTC CCARGLDPGRESEQYF
TRBJ1-1 NA TRBV28 many TGTGCCAGCAGGCTCCCAGCCTCGAACACTGAAGCTTTCTTT CASRLPASNTEAFF
TRBJ2-7 NA TRBV11-3 few TGTGCCAGCAGCCCGAGGGCGGGAACAATCAACGAGCAGTACTTC CASSPRAGTINEQYF
TRBJ2-5 NA TRBV4-2 many TGTGCCAGCAGCCAATACATGTACCAAGAGACCCAGTACTTC CASSQYMYQETQYF
TRBJ2-1 TRBD1 TRBV11-2 few TGTGCCAGCAGCCATTGGACCCGACAGGGGGCTCTCCATGAGCAGTTCTTC CASSHWTRQGALHEQFF
TRBJ2-1 NA TRBV13 many TGTGCCAGCAGCTTCGTAGTAGCGGCCCACAATGAGCAGTTCTTC CASSFVVAAHNEQFF
TRBJ2-1 NA TRBV7-2 many TGTGCCAGCAGCCAGTTGGTGGGAGGAGGCTATGAGCAGTTCTTC CASSQLVGGGYEQFF
TRBJ2-7 NA TRBV30 many TGTGCCTGGAGAGCAGGCAGCTACGAGCAGTACTTC CAWRAGSYEQYF
TRBJ2-7 NA TRBV19 many TGTGCCAGTAGTACGTCCGGGACGGCCTACGAGCAGTACTTC CASSTSGTAYEQYF
TRBJ2-1 NA TRBV7-6 many TGTGCCAGCAGCTTAAACCTGGGGTACAATGAGCAGTTCTTC CASSLNLGYNEQFF
TRBJ2-7 TRBD2 TRBV7-6 many TGTGCCAGCAGCTTAGGGACTAGCGGATCCTACGAGCAGTACTTC CASSLGTSGSYEQYF
TRBJ2-1 NA TRBV7-9 many TGTGCCAGCAGCTCCGGACCCAATGAGCAGTTCTTC CASSSGPNEQFF
TRBJ2-1 NA TRBV7-2 many TGTGCCAGCAGCTTAATCTCAGGGGTGTACAATGAGCAGTTCTTC CASSLISGVYNEQFF
TRBJ2-5 TRBD2 TRBV12-3/TRBV12-4 many TGTGCCAGCAGTCTGACTAGCGGGAGACAACAAGAGACCCAGTACTTC CASSLTSGRQQETQYF
TRBJ2-2 NA TRBV28 many TGTGCCAGCAGTCCCCCTGCCGAGAACACCGGGGAGCTGTTTTTT CASSPPAENTGELFF
TRBJ2-2 NA TRBV7-9 many TGTGCCGCCTCGGGATCCGGGGAGCTGTTTTTT CAASGSGELFF
TRBJ2-3 NA TRBV6-6 NA TGTGCCAGCAGTGAGGACCTTGATACGCAGTATTTT CASSEDLDTQYF
TRBJ2-7 NA TRBV25-1 many TGTGCCAGCAGTGTCCTCCCACAGGTCGGGGGATCCTCCTACGAGCAGTACTTC CASSVLPQVGGSSYEQYF
TRBJ1-2 NA TRBV4-1 many TGCGCCAGCAGCCAAGGGGTTCGGGGCTACACCTTC CASSQGVRGYTF
TRBJ2-1 TRBD2 TRBV7-3 NA TGTGCCAGCAGCTTAACGGGAGGGCCCTACAATGAGCAGTTCTTC CASSLTGGPYNEQFF